This T cell receptor (beta chain) was profiled in a study of CD8 T cells in ankylosing spondylitis. Points from the study as a whole: Ankylosing spondylitis blood appeared to be characterized by a TCR beta motif of eight highly homologous variants. Within peripheral blood, clones linked to disease were CD8+ and relatively rare. Past studies reported some motif variants in reactive arthritis synovial fluid and blood.

This CDR3 comprises 13 residues. V was shortened by 5 bases and J by 1 base, with 8 bases between the two germline ends. CDR1 and CDR2 from the germline V gene are KGHSH and LQKENI. Quantitative barcoded 5'-RACE was used to prepare TCR beta libraries. TCRdb re-derived calls from the 5' RACE reads in MiXCR, one entry per CDR3 protein. The data hold about 150,000 distinct CDR3 sequences, with approximately 44% observed a single time. To note about this clonotype: Antigen unknown.

This clonotype originated in a male donor with ankylosing spondylitis. Sequenced material: synovial fluid, either unsorted or a sorted T cell fraction (not recorded which). The V gene is TRBV18, the J gene TRBJ1-1, with TRBD1 as a possible D gene (6 bases). The CDR3 bases are TGTGCCAGCTCAGCACAGGGGAACACTGAAGCTTTCTTT. It yields the protein CASSAQGNTEAFF.